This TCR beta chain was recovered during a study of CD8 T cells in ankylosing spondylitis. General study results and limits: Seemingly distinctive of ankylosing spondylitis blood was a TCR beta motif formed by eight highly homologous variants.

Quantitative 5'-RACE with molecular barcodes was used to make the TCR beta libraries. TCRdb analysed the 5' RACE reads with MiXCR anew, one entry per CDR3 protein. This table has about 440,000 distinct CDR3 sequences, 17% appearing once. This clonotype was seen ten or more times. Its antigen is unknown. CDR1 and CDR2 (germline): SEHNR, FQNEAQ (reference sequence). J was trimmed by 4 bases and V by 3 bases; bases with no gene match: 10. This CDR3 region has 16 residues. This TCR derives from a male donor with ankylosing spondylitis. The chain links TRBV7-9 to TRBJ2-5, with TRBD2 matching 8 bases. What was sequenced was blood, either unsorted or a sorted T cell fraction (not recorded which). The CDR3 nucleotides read TGTGCCAGCAGCTTCTACCCTACTAGCGGCGGAGAGACCCAGTACTTC. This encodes CASSFYPTSGGETQYF.